Sequencing of this T cell receptor beta chain was carried out in a study of blood T cells in healthy people across ages. Germline loops: CDR1 SNHLY, CDR2 FYNNEI. CDR3 length: 13 amino acids. Healthy Caucasian individuals from Russia aged about 6 to 95 were enrolled as donors. Per sample, no less than 5.5 micrograms of total RNA were extracted. Study-level results: Estimated diversity, derived from one million T cells, was regarded as an underestimate.

Remarks on this clonotype: Its antigen is unknown. A much larger clone lies one base from this, so it may be a read error.

The use of a sample-barcoded 5' primer and a J-beta primer mix characterized a second PCR of roughly 6 to 11 cycles. MiXCR, run by TCRdb on the 5' RACE reads, gives a single entry per CDR3 protein. The sample holds approximately 700,000 distinct CDR3 sequences, roughly 30% seen once. This chain links TRBV2 with TRBJ2-5; TRBD1 agrees at 9 bases. The J call may be incorrect, as the DNA end agrees better with TRBJ2-7. The sample taken for sequencing was blood. This TCR derives from a woman over 75 in good health. This CDR3 is CASGWTGEHEQYF. For the CDR3, the DNA is TGTGCCAGCGGATGGACAGGGGAGCACGAGCAGTACTTC.